This section outlines one T cell receptor (beta chain) sequence together with its context. The record originates from a study of blood T cell repertoires in COVID-19. Turning to the study itself: Researchers got acute and convalescent COVID-19 samples from the United States, Italy and Spain. PBMCs, B-cell-depleted T cells, or T cells provided the cDNA or gDNA that made up the material.

The V gene end was trimmed by 3 bases and the J gene end by 0 bases; junction bases not matched to a gene: 1. Germline values: CDR1 KGHSH, CDR2 LQKENI. The CDR3 extends over 14 amino acids. As handled by the study authors: The authors estimated nucleated cell counts from reference gene primer amplification. Generated by immunoSEQ multiplex PCR, the TCRdb table keeps only in-frame clones and is missing some. The V and J calls and clone size come from that table; D and trimming were worked out from the DNA. The sample lists over 40,000 clones; around nine tenths were seen once. The TCR sequence derives from a woman at least 80 years old with acute or convalescent COVID-19. The specimen sequenced was peripheral blood. The V call is TRBV18, the J call TRBJ2-7; 8 bases align to TRBD1. The CDR3 loop reads CASSPDRGSYEQYF. DNA for the CDR3: TGTGCCAGCTCACCCGACAGGGGCTCCTACGAGCAGTACTTC.